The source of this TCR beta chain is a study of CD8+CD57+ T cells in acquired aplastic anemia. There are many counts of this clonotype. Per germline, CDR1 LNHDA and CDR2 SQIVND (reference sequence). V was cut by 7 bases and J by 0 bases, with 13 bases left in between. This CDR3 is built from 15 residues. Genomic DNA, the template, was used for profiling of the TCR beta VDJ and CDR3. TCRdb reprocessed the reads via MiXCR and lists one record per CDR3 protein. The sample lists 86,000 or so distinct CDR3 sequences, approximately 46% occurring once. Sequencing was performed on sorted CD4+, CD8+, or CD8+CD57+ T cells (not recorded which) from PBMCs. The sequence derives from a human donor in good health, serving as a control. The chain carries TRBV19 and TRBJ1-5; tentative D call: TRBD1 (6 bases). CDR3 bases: TGTGCCAGTAAAGGCGGGACATCTAGCAATCAGCCCCAGCATTTT. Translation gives CASKGGTSSNQPQHF.